A selection of T cell receptor beta chains follows, all from one sample in a study of TIL therapy for anti-PD-1-resistant metastatic lung cancer. Some clones are missing from TCRdb's copy, which holds only in-frame ones; the method was immunoSEQ multiplex PCR. The data hold 35,000 to 55,000 clones, with 79% observed a single time. The input for sequencing was blood, taken at baseline. The receptors were gathered from a man between 65 and 85 years old with non-small cell lung cancer. Each CDR3 is given with its conserved first and last residue. The D gene is left open where the match is weak. The listing skips clone size in some rows; elsewhere it reads once, few, many or a size class.

cdr3_length | clone_size | j_call | v_call | d_call | cdr3_aa | cdr3_nt
13 | . | TRBJ2-7 | TRBV5-1 | . | CASSLVGKYEQYF | TGCGCCAGCAGCTTGGTGGGGAAATACGAGCAGTACTTC
16 | . | TRBJ2-2 | TRBV5-1 | . | CASRGQSLEVTGELFF | TGCGCCAGCAGAGGGCAATCGCTCGAGGTCACCGGGGAGCTGTTTTTT
15 | . | TRBJ2-7 | TRBV5-1 | TRBD1 | CASSLGQGATYEQYF | TGCGCCAGCAGCTTGGGACAGGGGGCAACCTACGAGCAGTACTTC
15 | few | TRBJ2-3 | TRBV6-5 | TRBD1 | CASSRTGTGWDTQYF | TGTGCCAGCAGCCGGACCGGGACAGGGTGGGATACGCAGTATTTT
15 | once | TRBJ2-1 | TRBV14 | TRBD1 | CASRTGTGAYNEQFF | TGTGCCAGCAGAACCGGGACAGGGGCCTACAATGAGCAGTTCTTC
14 | . | TRBJ2-3 | TRBV5-1 | TRBD2 | CASVDAGAEDTQYF | TGCGCCAGCGTGGATGCGGGAGCAGAAGATACGCAGTATTTT
13 | . | TRBJ2-2 | TRBV10-1 | . | CASSESGSGELFF | TGCGCCAGCAGTGAATCAGGGTCCGGGGAGCTGTTTTTT
17 | . | TRBJ2-1 | TRBV19 | . | CASSTPPWTGSYNEQFF | TGTGCCAGTAGTACCCCGCCTTGGACGGGCTCCTACAATGAGCAGTTCTTC
14 | . | TRBJ2-3 | TRBV5-1 | . | CASSTGTPGDTQYF | TGCGCCAGCAGCACCGGGACACCAGGGGATACGCAGTATTTT
16 | . | TRBJ1-4 | TRBV9 | TRBD1 | CASTSGQLATNEKLFF | TGTGCCAGCACCTCGGGACAGCTAGCAACTAATGAAAAACTGTTTTTT
14 | . | TRBJ2-7 | TRBV4-2 | . | CASSQAFDYYEQYF | TGTGCCAGCAGCCAAGCTTTCGACTACTACGAGCAGTACTTC
14 | once | TRBJ2-2 | TRBV7-2 | . | CASSSARNTGELFF | TGTGCCAGCAGCTCCGCTAGAAACACCGGGGAGCTGTTTTTT
15 | few | TRBJ1-6 | TRBV19 | . | CASSIGLSPDSPLHF | TGTGCCAGTAGTATCGGGCTATCCCCCGATTCACCCCTCCACTTT
14 | . | TRBJ1-4 | TRBV6-1 | . | CATQGTGTNEKLFF | TGTGCCACCCAGGGTACGGGGACTAATGAAAAACTGTTTTTT
16 | . | TRBJ2-7 | TRBV6-5 | TRBD1 | CASSYSIGQGTYEQYF | TGTGCCAGCAGTTACTCGATTGGACAGGGCACCTACGAGCAGTACTTC
15 | . | TRBJ1-1 | TRBV5-1 | TRBD1 | CASSLQGGSNTEAFF | TGCGCCAGCAGCTTGCAGGGGGGTTCCAACACTGAAGCTTTCTTT
15 | once | TRBJ2-5 | TRBV15 | . | CATSRIRGLQETQYF | TGTGCCACCAGCAGAATCCGGGGGCTCCAAGAGACCCAGTACTTC
11 | . | TRBJ2-1 | TRBV29-1 | . | CSVDASSEQFF | TGCAGCGTTGATGCTAGCTCTGAGCAGTTCTTC
14 | . | TRBJ2-1 | TRBV4-1 | TRBD1 | CASNGQDSYNEQFF | TGCGCCAGCAACGGACAGGACAGCTACAATGAGCAGTTCTTC
11 | . | TRBJ1-3 | TRBV19 | . | CASSTTGTIYF | TGTGCCAGTAGTACGACCGGTACCATATATTTT
15 | . | TRBJ2-3 | TRBV19 | TRBD2 | CASIPSGGSTDTQYF | TGTGCCAGTATACCTAGCGGGGGGAGCACAGATACGCAGTATTTT
16 | . | TRBJ2-5 | TRBV5-1 | TRBD2 | CASSSGLAGDVKTQYF | TGCGCCAGCAGCTCCGGACTAGCGGGAGACGTGAAGACCCAGTACTTC
15 | . | TRBJ2-5 | TRBV6-6 | . | CASRLRGGYQETQYF | TGTGCCAGCAGACTCAGGGGAGGTTACCAAGAGACCCAGTACTTC
16 | . | TRBJ2-3 | TRBV4-3 | TRBD2 | CASSQDWGSGADTQYF | TGCGCCAGCAGCCAAGATTGGGGTAGCGGGGCCGATACGCAGTATTTT
15 | . | TRBJ1-4 | TRBV6-5 | . | CASSPRQRENEKLFF | TGTGCCAGCAGTCCCCGACAGAGGGAAAATGAAAAACTGTTTTTT
15 | . | TRBJ2-5 | TRBV6-5 | TRBD1 | CASSYWQGAGETQYF | TGTGCCAGCAGTTACTGGCAGGGGGCAGGGGAGACCCAGTACTTC
15 | . | TRBJ2-1 | TRBV25-1 | TRBD2 | CASSAAGGSYNEQFF | TGTGCCAGCAGTGCAGCGGGAGGATCCTACAATGAGCAGTTCTTC
19 | . | TRBJ2-4 | TRBV7-2 | . | CASSFTSWGSASGKNIQYF | TGTGCCAGCAGCTTCACTAGCTGGGGTTCCGCCTCAGGCAAAAACATTCAGTACTTC
14 | once | TRBJ2-3 | TRBV7-2 | . | CASSSNPGTDTQYF | TGTGCCAGCAGCTCCAACCCTGGCACAGATACGCAGTATTTT
14 | . | TRBJ1-1 | TRBV7-9 | . | CASSLSGMNTEAFF | TGTGCCAGCAGCTTATCTGGGATGAACACTGAAGCTTTCTTT
16 | . | TRBJ2-1 | TRBV6-5 | . | CASSYQGGSSYNEQFF | TGTGCCAGCAGTTATCAAGGGGGGAGCTCCTACAATGAGCAGTTCTTC
14 | . | TRBJ1-6 | TRBV5-8 | . | CASSLNTENSPLHF | TGTGCCAGCAGCTTAAACACGGAGAATTCACCCCTCCACTTT
14 | once | TRBJ2-1 | TRBV6-1 | TRBD1 | CASSRDSSYNEQFF | TGTGCCAGCAGTAGGGACAGCTCCTACAATGAGCAGTTCTTC
15 | . | TRBJ2-7 | TRBV7-3 | TRBD1 | CASSTGTEISYEQYF | TGTGCCAGCAGCACCGGGACAGAGATCTCCTACGAGCAGTACTTC
18 | . | TRBJ2-7 | TRBV7-2 | TRBD2 | CASSLFPRGGRESYEQYF | TGTGCCAGCAGCTTATTCCCCCGTGGCGGGCGGGAGTCCTACGAGCAGTACTTC
14 | . | TRBJ1-6 | TRBV9 | . | CASSVKGVDSPLHF | TGTGCCAGCAGCGTTAAAGGAGTCGATTCACCCCTCCACTTT